This T cell receptor (beta chain) comes out of a study of T cells in Graves' hyperthyroidism and ophthalmopathy. This clonotype was counted only a few times. The target antigen is unknown. Trimming pared 5 bases from V and 0 bases from J, leaving 13 bases between. Germline CDR1 KGHDR, CDR2 SFDVKD. The CDR3 is 16 residues long. What was amplified from RNA transcripts were TCR beta CDR3 regions. TCR CDR3 underwent first-round RT-PCR with the HTBI primer set. In TCRdb, the multiplex PCR reads were re-called with MiXCR into one record per CDR3 protein. Altogether about 400,000 distinct CDR3 sequences are present, 15% to 17% being singletons, with the ten largest covering about a quarter. Broader study findings: Within blood appeared most thyroid clonotypes that had expanded above 0.001. Ophthalmopathy could be told apart from stable hyperthyroidism with a 13 V-J model.

Diagnoses were established using clinical symptoms, serum thyroxine and TRAb, thyroid ultrasound and orbital computed tomography. Blood was sampled at initial diagnosis of hyperthyroidism, prior to onset of any ophthalmopathy symptoms. The sequence was obtained from a woman between 18 and 30 years old with Graves' hyperthyroidism that later progressed to Graves' ophthalmopathy. The chain couples TRBV24-1 to TRBJ1-5; D is perhaps TRBD1 (5 bases). Sequenced material: blood. This chain's CDR3 is CATSVSGGNSNQPQHF. CDR3 DNA: TGTGCCACCAGTGTGTCCGGGGGGAATAGCAATCAGCCCCAGCATTTT.